This paragraph reports one TCR beta chain. The antigen this receptor binds is unknown. Nothing much larger sits one base from this clone, and base qualities are not available. The data belong to a study of T and B cells in COVID-19 patients (dated by TCRdb to 2018 to 2021). Regarding the research as a whole: Using TRB and IGH repertoire sequencing of peripheral blood, the study characterized adaptive immunity in COVID-19 patients who had active infection or had recovered. A recovered cohort was made up of more than 15 patients contributing under 25 samples, mostly after mild to moderate COVID-19 managed as outpatients. Patients in the recovered cohort had a median age of approximately 35 years, compared with 55 to 70 years for patients in the active-infection cohort. In the active-infection cohort, about 55% of the 20 patients were critically ill and required mechanical ventilation or ECMO. Of the roughly 21 patients in the active-infection cohort, 18 had comorbidities associated with unfavorable COVID-19 outcome. The TCR and BCR sequence repository comprised over 35 patients and over 60 time points, with over 8 million TCR sequences analysed. Two patients were included in both the recovered and active cohorts because samples were available from active disease and after recovery. Repertoire analyses used an age-matched reference group of 39 healthy donors who were negative for COVID-19 antibodies as the comparison. As many as 9 follow-up blood samples were collected from each patient, and in some individuals these samples spanned different disease stages.

Sequencing instrument: Illumina MiSeq. Multiplex PCR with BIOMED2 TRB-A/B primer pools was used to amplify the TRB rearrangements. Two consecutive PCRs added Illumina-compatible adapters and 7-nucleotide sample barcodes to the amplicons. All library PCRs used Phusion HS II polymerase. Amplicons were gel-purified with the NucleoSpin Gel and PCR Clean-up kit, quantified on Qubit, and pooled at approximately 4 nM. Amplicon pool quality was checked on an Agilent 2100 Bioanalyzer before Illumina next-generation sequencing. Turning to the authors' computational methods: Annotation of TRB rearrangements was done in MiXCR 3.0.8 with the default MiXCR reference library. Non-productive reads and sequences with fewer than 2 reads were removed, and each unique CDR3 nucleotide sequence was counted as one clone. Clonality, diversity, richness and V-J gene usage were calculated in R 3.5.1. TCR clustering by CDR3 similarity used GLIPH2, with generation probabilities calculated by OLGA. Only GLIPH2 clusters with at least four unique TCR clonotypes present in at least three individuals were retained. TCRdb applied fastp at Q25 and MiXCR to the public reads, then kept only in-frame beta chains. Rows are combined by CDR3 protein, so each entry shows the most common genes and DNA. TCRdb, not the authors, supplied the V and J calls. In this sample the table shows 23,000 or so distinct CDR3 sequences, 30% of which occur a single time. Approximately 2% of the sample lies in the top ten.

Genomic DNA extracted from blood was used in amounts of roughly 220-500 ng for amplification of TRB repertoires. Paper-wide results and their limitations: A total of 2,331 exclusive TCR clusters, including approximately 30 low-pGen clusters, were found in the recovered cohort. Prospective validation of the reported TCR clusters was stated to be required before clinical use. Strongly skewed TRBV/TRBJ gene usage was reported in patients with COVID-19. Specific T cell subsets (CD4+/Treg/CD8+) and sorted SARS-CoV-2-responsive or tetramer+ T cells had not yet been sequenced, and the corresponding sequencing experiments were ongoing. The cohort was considered too small to assess HLA contributions to COVID-19 susceptibility or severity. Few blood samples were available from mildly ill patients while symptoms were present or from severe cases at early time points. In active COVID-19, TRB repertoires were highly clonal, while at recovery, diversity and richness increased above the levels seen in healthy donors.

Inclusive of the bounding cysteine and phenylalanine, the CDR3 is 14 residues long. Only CDR3 DNA remains: 42 bases, in frame from the first base. Based on the germline V gene, the CDR1 and CDR2 sequences are MNHEY and SVGAGI. V loses 5 bases at its end and J loses 7 bases; junction bases beyond the gene matches: 7. Sequences were obtained from blood. This chain is built from TRBV6-5 and TRBJ1-5; TRBD1 agrees with 8 junctional bases. The TCR comes from a human donor who had recovered from COVID-19. At the DNA level, the sequence is TGTGCCAGCAGTGCGGACAGGGTGAGGCAGCCCCAGCATTTT. This sequence encodes CASSADRVRQPQHF.